A single sample is the source of the 26 T cell receptor beta chains below, sequenced in a study of cytomegalovirus exposure and HLA in healthy donors (dated by TCRdb to 2016 to 2017). The library was produced with the immunoSEQ multiplex PCR assay. TCRdb's version of the immuneACCESS table is confined to in-frame rearrangements and falls short of the full clone set. An unresolved V gene accounts for under half of the shortfall where checked; the remainder is of unknown origin. This sample is represented by roughly 250,000 clones; approximately 83% of them were singletons. The top ten clonotypes cover around 1.2% of the sample. The sequencing sample was made of PBMCs. All receptors come from a woman aged 25-40 years in good health and CMV-seropositive.

The J gene is TRBJ1-1, the V gene TRBV11-3; TRBD1 matches 10 bases. J was trimmed by 0 bases and V by 5 bases; bases with no gene match: 3. There are 15 residues in the CDR3. Per germline, CDR1 SGHNT and CDR2 YENEEA. The CDR3 region is CASSPDRGMNTEAFF. The DNA for the CDR3 is TGTGCCAGCAGCCCGGACAGGGGGATGAACACTGAAGCTTTCTTT.

This rearrangement joins TRBV6-5 to TRBJ1-2, with D uncertain. Germline values: CDR1 MNHEY, CDR2 SVGAGI. The CDR3 spans 14 residues. Trimming shortened V by 3 bases and J by 3 bases, and 11 bases separated the two germline ends. CDR3 DNA sequence: TGTGCCAGCAGTTATTATCCGGGAGACTATGGCTACACCTTC. Its translation: CASSYYPGDYGYTF.

The chain is built from TRBV19 and TRBJ2-1; TRBD2 is a possible D gene (6 bases). The CDR3 covers 13 residues. V was clipped by 0 bases and J by 10 bases, with 10 bases between them. Germline V gene data show CDR1 as LNHDA and CDR2 as SQIVND (reference sequence). The CDR3 bases are TGTGCCAGTAGTATAGAGGGAGGCCGGGAGCAGTTCTTC. This translates into CASSIEGGREQFF. Full variable domain (missing parts from reference TRBV19 and TRBJ2-1): DGGITQSPKYLFRKEGQNVTLSCEQNLNHDAMYWYRQDPGQGLRLIYYSQIVNDFQKGDIAEGYSVSREKKESFPLTVTSAQKNPTAFYLCASSIEGGREQFFGPGTRLTVL.

The V gene is TRBV4-1, the J gene TRBJ2-5; maybe TRBD2 (5 bases). Trimming took 3 bases from V and 2 from J, leaving 10 bases between them. Per germline, CDR1 MGHRA and CDR2 YSYEKL. This CDR3 contains 14 residues. CDR3 amino acids: CASSQRGLQETQYF. As DNA, the CDR3 is TGCGCCAGCAGCCAGAGAGGGCTTCAAGAGACCCAGTACTTC.

This clone was picked up one time. CDR3 DNA: TGTGCCAGCAGCTTGCTCCGAGAGACCCAGTACTTC. Translation gives CASSLLRETQYF. The chain joins TRBV5-6 to TRBJ2-5; D unclear. Trimming cost V 1 base and J 4 bases, with 5 bases left between them. The CDR3 extends over 12 amino acids. Germline CDR1 SGHDT, CDR2 YYEEEE.

CDR3 nucleotides: TGTGCCAGCAGCCCGACAGGGACAGGGACTATTGATGGCTACACCTTC. Residues: CASSPTGTGTIDGYTF. The chain couples TRBV6-4 to TRBJ1-2, with 9 bases identical to TRBD1. Germline CDR1 is MRHNA and CDR2 is SNTAGT. This CDR3 contains 16 residues. V shed 6 bases, J shed 6 bases, and the junction held 14 bases outside the gene matches.

This clone was seen just once. V usage is TRBV6-1 and J usage is TRBJ2-7; maybe TRBD2 (6 bases). Germline V gene lookup returns CDR1 MNHNS and CDR2 SASEGT. Trimming left V 7 bases short and J 7 bases short, with 11 bases between. CDR3 size: 11 residues. The CDR3 region has the DNA TGTGCCAGCACCGGCGGAGGGGAGCAGTACTTC. It is translated as CASTGGGEQYF.

The chain links TRBV19 to TRBJ2-3; D unresolved. The CDR3 totals 15 residues. V dropped 1 base and J dropped 1 base, with 9 bases sitting between them. The germline V gene has CDR1 LNHDA and CDR2 SQIVND (reference sequence). The DNA of the CDR3 is TGTGCCAGTAGTATAGGTAGCAGCGGCACAGATACGCAGTATTTT. It codes for CASSIGSSGTDTQYF. The full variable domain, with the rest looked up from reference TRBV19 and TRBJ2-3, is DGGITQSPKYLFRKEGQNVTLSCEQNLNHDAMYWYRQDPGQGLRLIYYSQIVNDFQKGDIAEGYSVSREKKESFPLTVTSAQKNPTAFYLCASSIGSSGTDTQYFGPGTRLTVL.

This clone was seen a single time. The chain joins TRBV6-1 to TRBJ2-5; D gene uncertain. V lost 1 base and J lost 9, with 9 bases in between. This CDR3 is 12 amino acids long. CDR1 is MNHNS, CDR2 SASEGT, per germline. The CDR3 loop reads CASSEGAVAQYF. The CDR3 DNA reads as TGTGCCAGCAGTGAAGGAGCTGTGGCCCAGTACTTC.

The chain uses TRBV4-1 and TRBJ2-7, with 8 bases identical to TRBD1. Germline V gene data show CDR1 as MGHRA and CDR2 as YSYEKL. V trimming: 5 bases; J trimming: 5 bases; junction bases outside the gene matches: 5. CDR3 size: 13 residues. CDR3 residues: CASSGRGPDEQYF. The CDR3 nucleotides read TGCGCCAGCAGCGGCAGGGGGCCGGACGAGCAGTACTTC.

V gene TRBV5-1 combines with J gene TRBJ1-1, with 8 nucleotides matching TRBD1. The CDR3 contains 17 residues. The ends lost 0 bases at V and 5 bases at J; junction bases unmatched: 12. Per germline, CDR1 SGHRS and CDR2 YFSETQ. This CDR3 is CASSLGTTGEVRTEAFF. CDR3 bases: TGCGCCAGCAGCTTGGGTACGACAGGGGAGGTCCGTACTGAAGCTTTCTTT. Full variable domain (remainder filled in from reference TRBV5-1 and TRBJ1-1): KAGVTQTPRYLIKTRGQQVTLSCSPISGHRSVSWYQQTPGQGLQFLFEYFSETQRNKGNFPGRFSGRQFSNSRSEMNVSTLELGDSALYLCASSLGTTGEVRTEAFFGQGTRLTVV.

The J gene is TRBJ2-7, the V gene TRBV7-2; TRBD1 aligns across 12 bases. This CDR3 has 15 residues. Germline lookup yields CDR1 SGHTA and CDR2 FQGNSA. The junction had 8 bases not matched to a gene; V was cut back by 5 bases and J by 6 bases. The CDR3 loop reads CASSPYRDRGLEQYF. The CDR3 DNA reads TGTGCCAGCAGCCCGTACCGGGACAGGGGGCTCGAGCAGTACTTC.

The gene calls are TRBV9 and TRBJ2-1, with TRBD2 identical over 7 bases. V trimming: 3 bases; J trimming: 0 bases; junction bases outside the gene matches: 6. The CDR3 length is 16 residues. CDR1 and CDR2 from the germline V gene are SGDLS and YYNGEE. The CDR3 region is CASSDLSGGSYNEQFF. CDR3 DNA sequence: TGTGCCAGCAGCGATCTGTCGGGGGGCTCCTACAATGAGCAGTTCTTC.

V usage is TRBV6-1 and J usage is TRBJ2-7; possibly TRBD2 for D (6 bases). From germline, CDR1 is MNHNS and CDR2 SASEGT. Trimming stripped 5 bases from V and 3 bases from J, with 14 bases between. The CDR3 runs to 14 residues. The CDR3 bases are TGTGCCAGCAGTCCCTCGGGAGCGGACTACGAGCAGTACTTC. This translates into CASSPSGADYEQYF.

The chain links TRBV12-5 to TRBJ1-1; no definite D call. Germline CDR1 reads LGHNT; CDR2 reads FRNRAP. The CDR3 is made up of 13 amino acids. Between the trimmed V and J ends, which lost 1 base and 4 bases, there was a span of 7 bases. The CDR3 here is CASGLAEGTEAFF. Written as DNA, the CDR3 is TGTGCTAGTGGTTTGGCGGAGGGCACTGAAGCTTTCTTT.

The rearrangement joins TRBV5-8 to TRBJ2-3; TRBD2 matches at 11 bases. From germline, CDR1 is SGHTS and CDR2 YDEGEE. V shed 2 bases and J 0 bases; nucleotides not matched to a gene: 2. This CDR3 spans 16 amino acids. In DNA form, the CDR3 reads TGTGCCAGCAGCTTCGGGACTAGCGGCAGCACAGATACGCAGTATTTT. As protein: CASSFGTSGSTDTQYF.

The chain couples TRBV10-3 to TRBJ2-7; 7 bases agree with TRBD1. The CDR3 is 15 amino acids. Germline V lookup: CDR1 ENHRY, CDR2 SYGVKD. V lost 7 bases and J lost 0; bases outside the gene matches: 9. The CDR3: CAITSGQDVSYEQYF. CDR3 coding DNA: TGTGCCATCACAAGCGGACAGGACGTCTCCTACGAGCAGTACTTC.

This clone has more than one count but fewer than ten. J is TRBJ1-4 and V is TRBV6-1; 8 bases match TRBD1. Germline trimming cut 5 bases from V and 0 bases from J; bases unmatched to any gene: 2. Germline CDR1 MNHNS, CDR2 SASEGT. This CDR3 has 15 residues. The DNA for the CDR3 is TGTGCCAGCAGTTTACAGGGGGCAACTAATGAAAAACTGTTTTTT. Its translation is CASSLQGATNEKLFF.

This chain joins TRBV27 and TRBJ2-7, with TRBD1 as a possible D gene (5 bases). This CDR3 has 15 residues. V dropped 2 bases and J dropped 4 bases, with 15 bases sitting between them. The germline V gene has CDR1 MNHEY and CDR2 SMNVEV (reference sequence). The CDR3 DNA sequence: TGTGCCAGCAGTTTACAAGGGGATTATCCATACGAGCAGTACTTC. This sequence encodes CASSLQGDYPYEQYF.

The chain joins TRBV11-1 to TRBJ2-5; TRBD2 is a possible D gene (5 bases). The CDR3 loop spans 14 amino acids. The V end was cut by 5 bases, the J end by 5 bases, with 15 bases between. CDR1 and CDR2 from the germline V gene are SGHAT and FQDESV (reference sequence). In DNA form, the CDR3 reads TGTGCCAGCAGCCCATCCCTAGCCGGGGAGACCCAGTACTTC. It codes for CASSPSLAGETQYF. The entire variable domain, with the rest obtained from reference TRBV11-1 and TRBJ2-5, is as follows: EAEVAQSPRYKITEKSQAVAFWCDPISGHATLYWYRQILGQGPELLVQFQDESVVDDSQLPKDRFSAERLKGVDSTLKIQPAELGDSAMYLCASSPSLAGETQYFGPGTRLLVL.

The chain combines TRBV2 with TRBJ2-7; 7 bases are a match to TRBD2. The germline gives CDR1 SNHLY, CDR2 FYNNEI. CDR3 size: 12 residues. Trimming took 8 bases from V and 4 from J; bases not matched to a gene: 5. The DNA of the CDR3 is TGTGCCAGCCAGTATAGCGGGTACGAGCAGTACTTC. As protein: CASQYSGYEQYF.

About this clone: The sample carries other DNA sequences with the same CDR3. V usage is TRBV5-1 and J usage is TRBJ1-1, with a tentative D call TRBD1 (5 bases). Trimming cost V 1 base and J 0 bases, with 7 bases left between them. The CDR3 sequence is 14 residues long. Germline V lookup: CDR1 SGHRS, CDR2 YFSETQ. This CDR3 reads CASSLTGLNTEAFF. The CDR3, as DNA: TGCGCCAGCAGCTTGACAGGTTTGAACACTGAAGCTTTCTTT.

V is TRBV19 and J is TRBJ2-1; TRBD1 matches 10 bases. This CDR3 has 13 amino acids. Germline V CDR1 and CDR2: LNHDA, SQIVND (reference sequence). V shed 10 bases, J shed 6 bases, and the junction held 6 bases outside the gene matches. The CDR3 reads CATRQGAGNEQFF. CDR3 sequence (DNA): TGTGCCACCCGACAGGGGGCTGGCAATGAGCAGTTCTTC.

This clone was seen only once. The gene calls are TRBV28 and TRBJ2-1; D call uncertain. V lost 4 bases and J 5 bases, leaving 6 bases between the germline ends. This CDR3 spans 12 amino acids. The germline V gene has CDR1 MDHEN and CDR2 SYDVKM. The CDR3 here is CASSSRHNEQFF. In nucleotides, the CDR3 is TGTGCCAGCAGTTCCCGTCACAATGAGCAGTTCTTC.

The rearrangement uses TRBV4-2 and TRBJ1-2; 7 nucleotides match TRBD1. CDR3 length: 16 residues. The germline V gene has CDR1 LGHNA and CDR2 YNFKEQ. The J segment lost 3 bases and the V segment lost 1 base, leaving 8 bases of the junction unmatched. In DNA, the CDR3 is TGTGCCAGCAGCCAAGCCAACAGGGGTTTGGACTATGGCTACACCTTC. It is translated as CASSQANRGLDYGYTF.

The chain couples TRBV4-1 to TRBJ1-1; D gene uncertain. This CDR3 contains 14 residues. In germline, CDR1 is MGHRA, CDR2 YSYEKL. Trimming cost V 4 bases and J 5 bases, with 14 bases left between them. The CDR3 DNA reads TGCGCCAGCAGCCCTCCGACTACGAGAACTGAAGCTTTCTTT. Translating it yields CASSPPTTRTEAFF.